These 17 T cell receptor beta chains were sequenced from one sample in a study of Graves' ophthalmopathy and Graves' hyperthyroidism. Beta-chain TCR CDR3 regions were amplified from RNA transcripts. HTBI-primed RT-PCR formed the first round, and a multiplex PCR formed the second. Each CDR3 protein gets one entry after TCRdb re-called the multiplex PCR reads with MiXCR. The sample shows about 700,000 distinct CDR3 sequences, roughly two fifths of them seen only once. The sequenced sample was peripheral blood. Receptors originate from an adult man with Graves' ophthalmopathy.

This clonotype appeared once. The chain joins TRBV7-2 to TRBJ2-5; D is possibly TRBD1 or TRBD2 (5 bases each). Germline V gene lookup returns CDR1 SGHTA and CDR2 FQGNSA. The CDR3 spans 15 residues. Trimming took 3 bases from V and 2 from J, leaving 13 bases between them. The CDR3 spells CASSLDLGAQETQYF. CDR3 DNA sequence: TGTGCCAGCAGCTTGGATCTCGGGGCACAAGAGACCCAGTACTTC.

V gene TRBV7-9 combines with J gene TRBJ2-7; 15 positions match TRBD2. CDR3 size: 20 residues. Germline CDR1 reads SEHNR; CDR2 reads FQNEAQ (reference sequence). The J segment lost 3 bases and the V segment lost 1 base, leaving 13 bases of the junction unmatched. The CDR3 DNA sequence: TGTGCCAGCAGCTTAGGGGTAGGGACTAGCGGGAGGACAATAGGCTACGAGCAGTACTTC. Translating it yields CASSLGVGTSGRTIGYEQYF.

The J gene is TRBJ2-7, the V gene TRBV2; 11 nucleotides line up with TRBD1. Germline CDR1 reads SNHLY; CDR2 reads FYNNEI. J was trimmed by 2 bases and V by 5 bases; bases with no gene match: 8. This CDR3 spans 16 amino acids. Here the CDR3 DNA reads TGTGCCAGCAGTAGATGGGACAGGGGGACACCCTACGAGCAGTACTTC. Amino acid sequence: CASSRWDRGTPYEQYF. Variable domain in full (rest from reference TRBV2 and TRBJ2-7): EPEVTQTPSHQVTQMGQEVILRCVPISNHLYFYWYRQILGQKVEFLVSFYNNEISEKSEIFDDQFSVERPDGSNFTLKIRSTKLEDSAMYFCASSRWDRGTPYEQYFGPGTRLTVT.

This chain joins TRBV25-1 and TRBJ2-2, with 7 bases fitting TRBD1. V lost 6 bases to trimming and J lost 15 bases; unmatched junction nucleotides: 16. The CDR3 runs 14 residues. Germline-derived CDR1 and CDR2 are MGHDK and SYGVNS. The CDR3 protein is CASSQGVNRGLVFF. Written as DNA, the CDR3 is TGTGCCAGCAGCCAGGGGGTTAACAGAGGTTTGGTGTTTTTT.

The J gene is TRBJ2-7, the V gene TRBV10-3; 8 bases are a match to TRBD1. This CDR3 has 13 amino acids. Germline CDR1 reads ENHRY; CDR2 reads SYGVKD. The J segment lost 7 bases and the V segment lost 8 bases, leaving 10 bases of the junction unmatched. The CDR3 nucleotides read TGTGCCATCTCGACAGGGGTTGGCAATGAGCAGTACTTC. Translated, it gives CAISTGVGNEQYF.

The rearrangement links TRBV7-9 to TRBJ1-1; no firm D call. V was pared by 4 bases and J by 4 bases, with 16 bases between. There are 15 residues in the CDR3. Germline V gene sequence: CDR1 SEHNR, CDR2 FQNEAQ (reference sequence). CDR3 sequence reads: CASSYQLGWTTEAFF. In DNA form, the CDR3 reads TGTGCCAGCAGCTACCAGCTCGGTTGGACCACTGAAGCTTTCTTT.

A note on this clonotype: This could be a read error, since a much larger clone is one nucleotide away. This chain connects TRBV7-3 to TRBJ2-5, with TRBD2 matching 7 bases. V lost 3 bases to trimming and J lost 7 bases; unmatched junction nucleotides: 8. CDR3 length: 14 residues. Germline CDR1 is SGHTA and CDR2 is FQGTGA. CDR3 amino acids: CASSFSSGEGTQYF. The CDR3, as DNA: TGTGCCAGCAGCTTCTCTAGCGGAGAAGGGACCCAGTACTTC.

This clonotype has more than one count but fewer than ten. The chain carries TRBV7-9 and TRBJ1-2; no definite D call. V was cut by 2 bases and J by 3 bases, with 10 bases left in between. The CDR3 is 14 residues long. Looked up from germline, CDR1 is SEHNR and CDR2 is FQNEAQ (reference sequence). The CDR3, as DNA: TGTGCCAGCAGCTTATTTATAACAGACTATGGCTACACCTTC. It translates to CASSLFITDYGYTF.

Remarks on this clonotype: The junction departs from germline at one end; a sequencing error may be responsible. The V gene is TRBV10-3, the J gene TRBJ2-2; D gene unclear. CDR3 length: 14 residues. The germline V gene has CDR1 ENHRY and CDR2 SYGVKD. The CDR3 nucleotides are TGTGCCAGCAGTTACACCGCTAACACCGGGGAGCTGTTTTTT. Translation gives CASSYTANTGELFF.

There are many counts of this clonotype. The chain couples TRBV10-3 to TRBJ2-5; possible D gene TRBD1, 5 bases. Looked up from germline, CDR1 is ENHRY and CDR2 is SYGVKD. The germline V and J ends were trimmed by 4 bases and 5 bases, with 11 bases remaining between them. The CDR3 sequence is 13 residues long. The CDR3 DNA sequence: TGTGCCATCAGTGTCAGGGATAGGGAGACCCAGTACTTC. It codes for CAISVRDRETQYF.

In the case of this clonotype: At one end the junction does not follow the germline gene, possibly because of a read error. The chain employs TRBV10-3 and TRBJ1-2, with 8 bases aligning to TRBD1. CDR3 length equals 16 residues. Germline CDR1 is ENHRY and CDR2 is SYGVKD. This chain's CDR3 is CASSRAILTGEYGYTF. The CDR3 region has the DNA TGTGCCAGCAGTCGGGCGATATTGACAGGGGAGTACGGCTACACCTTC.

Concerning this clonotype: At one boundary the junction diverges from the germline segment, which might be a read error. This sequence joins TRBV12-3 or TRBV12-4 and TRBJ2-7, with D unresolved. CDR3 length equals 13 residues. The CDR3, as DNA: TGTGCCAGCAGTTTGTACGAATCCTACGAGCAGCACTTC. Amino acids: CASSLYESYEQHF.

This clonotype was detected many times. This chain joins TRBV10-1 and TRBJ1-4, with D uncertain. This CDR3 is built from 14 residues. Germline V CDR1 and CDR2: WNHNN, SYGVQD (reference sequence). With 0 bases removed from V and 11 bases from J, the gap between germline ends came to 13 bases. CDR3 nucleotides: TGCGCCAGCAGTGAGTCGGGCCGCCAGACTAAACTGTTTTTT. Translated: CASSESGRQTKLFF.

The chain couples TRBV29-1 to TRBJ2-7, with a tentative D call TRBD1 (6 bases). Germline V CDR1 and CDR2: SQVTM, ANQGSEA. The CDR3 loop spans 13 amino acids. V was shortened by 4 bases and J by 5 bases, with 15 bases between the two germline ends. DNA for the CDR3: TGCAGCGTTGGCGGACAGAGTGGCGACGAGCAGTACTTC. Translating it yields CSVGGQSGDEQYF.

The chain couples TRBV29-1 to TRBJ2-7; tentatively, D is TRBD1 (5 bases). Deletions cut 5 bases from V and 6 bases from J, with 14 bases between. Germline assignment: CDR1 SQVTM and CDR2 ANQGSEA. This CDR3 is 12 amino acids long. As DNA, the CDR3 is TGCAGCGTTAAGACAGAGAGCTGCGAGCAGTACTTC. Its protein product is CSVKTESCEQYF.

In its sample, this clonotype was seen a few times. The rearrangement joins TRBV2 to TRBJ2-7; TRBD2 agrees at 10 bases. Germline CDR1 SNHLY, CDR2 FYNNEI. The ends lost 6 bases at V and 3 bases at J; junction bases unmatched: 5. The CDR3 loop spans 14 amino acids. The CDR3, as DNA: TGTGCCAGCAGAGTTGGGACTAGCGTCTACGAGCAGTACTTC. This sequence encodes CASRVGTSVYEQYF.

This clonotype was recorded a few times. V and J are TRBV5-8 and TRBJ2-6, with 9 nucleotides matching TRBD1. The CDR3 runs 17 residues. CDR1 and CDR2 (germline): SGHTS, YDEGEE. The ends lost 2 bases at V and 3 bases at J; junction bases unmatched: 6. CDR3 sequence reads: CASSFRGQGLGANVLTF. The CDR3, as DNA: TGTGCCAGCAGCTTTCGTGGACAGGGGCTTGGGGCCAACGTCCTGACTTTC.